Below, 8 T cell receptor delta chains from the same sample are listed, as sequenced in a study of gamma-delta T cells after stem cell transplantation. TCRdb reanalysed the RT-PCR reads via CATT. The repertoire holds 12,000 or so delta-chain clones, with about 1.2% as singletons. The sample taken for sequencing was gamma-delta T cells. Receptor source: a human donor. It is not recorded whose cells these are; they may come from a transplant donor.

This clone was counted at least ten times. The chain has TRDV2 and TRDJ1, with 8 bases lining up with TRDD3. The J segment lost 0 bases and the V segment lost 1 base, leaving 12 bases of the junction unmatched. This CDR3 is 18 amino acids long. Germline CDR1 GEAIGNYY, CDR2 EKD. CDR3 DNA sequence: TGTGCCTGTGACACTAACTTTGGGGGATCGGGCGACACCGATAAACTCATCTTT. It translates to CACDTNFGGSGDTDKLIF.

In its sample, this clone is medium-sized. Additional DNA sequences in this sample encode the identical CDR3. The chain carries TRDV2 and TRDJ1; 9 positions match TRDD3. Germline V gene sequence: CDR1 GEAIGNYY, CDR2 EKD. The CDR3 contains 15 residues. V lost 2 bases and J lost 3; bases outside the gene matches: 6. The CDR3 sequence is CACDRLGDGADKLIF. The CDR3 DNA reads as TGTGCCTGTGACAGGCTGGGGGATGGTGCCGATAAACTCATCTTT.

This clone is labeled as medium-sized. V and J are TRDV2 and TRDJ1, with D unresolved. Trimming took 3 bases from V and 2 from J, leaving 9 bases between them. The CDR3 consists of 13 residues. Per the germline V gene, CDR1 is GEAIGNYY and CDR2 is EKD. CDR3 nucleotides: TGTGCCTGTGACGAGGTGAAAACCGATAAACTCATCTTT. It yields the protein CACDEVKTDKLIF.

The sample holds a few counts of this clone. Possible read error: a much larger clone is one base away. The identical CDR3 is also encoded by other nucleotide sequences in the sample. The J gene is TRDJ3, the V gene TRDV2; 11 nucleotides agree with TRDD3. CDR1 and CDR2 from the germline V gene are GEAIGNYY and EKD. J was trimmed by 0 bases and V by 8 bases; bases with no gene match: 20. This CDR3 is 22 amino acids long. The CDR3 sequence is CAFTPLLGDTQESSWDTRQMFF. DNA of the CDR3: TGTGCCTTCACTCCTCTATTGGGGGATACGCAGGAAAGCTCCTGGGACACCCGACAGATGTTTTTC.

This clone has a handful of counts. A much larger clonotype is one base distant, so this may be a read error. The sample holds other DNA sequences that translate to the same CDR3. The J gene is TRDJ1, the V gene TRDV2, with a tentative D call TRDD2 (5 bases). CDR1 and CDR2 from the germline V gene are GEAIGNYY and EKD. The CDR3 totals 18 residues. CDR3 sequence: CACDTIGTPYPYTDKLIF. The CDR3 bases are TGTGCCTGCGACACAATTGGGACACCCTACCCGTACACCGATAAACTCATCTTT.

This clone is deemed medium-sized (0.01 to 0.1%). This sample includes further DNA sequences coding for the same CDR3. The chain uses TRDV2 and TRDJ1; unclear D gene. This CDR3 has 15 residues. Germline CDR1 and CDR2: GEAIGNYY and EKD. Trimming took off 2 bases at V and 1 base at J, with 13 bases between the two ends. CDR3 coding DNA: TGTGCCTGTGACATAATGGGCCCAACCACCGATAAACTCATCTTT. This gives the protein CACDIMGPTTDKLIF.

With respect to this clone: This may come from a read error, since a much larger clone is one base off. The CDR3 nucleotides read TGTGCCTGTGACACGGTACTGGGGGAGAGGGGGTACACCGATAAACTCATCTTT. Residues: CACDTVLGERGYTDKLIF. This chain links TRDV2 with TRDJ1; 9 bases line up with TRDD3. CDR3 length: 18 amino acids. CDR1 and CDR2 from the germline V gene are GEAIGNYY and EKD. The V segment lost 1 base and the J segment 0 bases; nucleotides outside the gene matches: 11.

This clone was counted between two and nine times. A far larger clone lies a single base away; this is likely a read error. The chain employs TRDV2 and TRDJ1, with D unclear. Germline CDR1 reads GEAIGNYY; CDR2 reads EKD. The CDR3 runs 20 residues. V gave up 0 bases and J gave up 1 base, with 26 bases separating them. CDR3 DNA: TGTGCCTGTGACACCGTGGCGATATCCGAGGAGGGAGAGGGCACCGATAAACTCATCTTT. Its protein is CACDTVAISEEGEGTDKLIF.